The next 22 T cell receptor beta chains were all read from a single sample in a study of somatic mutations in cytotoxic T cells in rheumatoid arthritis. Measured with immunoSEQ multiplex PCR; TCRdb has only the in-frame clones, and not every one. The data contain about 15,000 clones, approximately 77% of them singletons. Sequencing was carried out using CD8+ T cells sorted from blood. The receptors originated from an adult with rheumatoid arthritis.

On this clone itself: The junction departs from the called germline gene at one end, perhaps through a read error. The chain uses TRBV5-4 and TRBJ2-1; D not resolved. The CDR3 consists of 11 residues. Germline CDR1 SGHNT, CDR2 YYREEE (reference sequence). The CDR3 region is CASSSHNEQFF. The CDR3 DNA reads TGTGCCAGCAGCTCCCACAATGAGCAGTTCTTC.

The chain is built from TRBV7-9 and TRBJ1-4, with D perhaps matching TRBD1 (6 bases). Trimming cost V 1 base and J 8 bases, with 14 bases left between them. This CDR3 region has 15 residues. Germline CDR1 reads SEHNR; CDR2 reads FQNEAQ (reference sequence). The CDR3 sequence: CASSLVGGLDEKLFF. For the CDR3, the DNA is TGTGCCAGCAGCTTAGTAGGGGGGCTGGACGAAAAACTGTTTTTT.

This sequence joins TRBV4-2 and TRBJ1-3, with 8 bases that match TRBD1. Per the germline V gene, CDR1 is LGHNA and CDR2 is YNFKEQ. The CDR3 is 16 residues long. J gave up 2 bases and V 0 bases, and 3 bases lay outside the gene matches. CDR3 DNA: TGTGCCAGCAGCCAAGATTACAGGGGGGCTGGAAACACCATATATTTT. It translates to CASSQDYRGAGNTIYF.

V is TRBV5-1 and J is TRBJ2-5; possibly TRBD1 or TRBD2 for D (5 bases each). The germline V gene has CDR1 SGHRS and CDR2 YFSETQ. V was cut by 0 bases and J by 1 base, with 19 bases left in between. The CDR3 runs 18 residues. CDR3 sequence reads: CASSLGLTLGDPQETQYF. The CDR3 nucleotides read TGCGCCAGCAGCTTGGGACTTACGTTGGGGGACCCCCAAGAGACCCAGTACTTC.

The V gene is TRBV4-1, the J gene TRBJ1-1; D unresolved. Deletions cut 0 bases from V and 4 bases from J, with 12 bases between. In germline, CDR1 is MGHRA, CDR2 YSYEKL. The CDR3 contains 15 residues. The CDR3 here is CASSQEFAGTTEAFF. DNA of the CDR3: TGCGCCAGCAGCCAAGAATTTGCAGGTACCACTGAAGCTTTCTTT.

CDR3 DNA: TGTGCCAGCAGCGTCGGGGGTAGCTCCTACGAGCAGTACTTC. Translating gives CASSVGGSSYEQYF. The V call is TRBV7-9, the J call TRBJ2-7, with D possibly being TRBD2 (6 bases). The CDR3 has 14 amino acids. V dropped 5 bases and J dropped 0 bases, with 11 bases sitting between them. Germline V gene lookup returns CDR1 SEHNR and CDR2 FQNEAQ (reference sequence).

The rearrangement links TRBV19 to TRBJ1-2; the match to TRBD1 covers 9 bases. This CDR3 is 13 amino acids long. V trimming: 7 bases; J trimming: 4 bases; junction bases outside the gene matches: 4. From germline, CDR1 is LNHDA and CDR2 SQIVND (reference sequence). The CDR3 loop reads CASNTGGVYGYTF. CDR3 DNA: TGTGCCAGTAATACAGGGGGCGTCTATGGCTACACCTTC.

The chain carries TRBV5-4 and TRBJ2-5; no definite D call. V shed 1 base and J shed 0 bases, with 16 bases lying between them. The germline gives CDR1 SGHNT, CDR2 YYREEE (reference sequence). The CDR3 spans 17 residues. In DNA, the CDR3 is TGTGCCAGCAGCTTGAAGCTGGACGATGAGTACCAAGAGACCCAGTACTTC. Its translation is CASSLKLDDEYQETQYF.

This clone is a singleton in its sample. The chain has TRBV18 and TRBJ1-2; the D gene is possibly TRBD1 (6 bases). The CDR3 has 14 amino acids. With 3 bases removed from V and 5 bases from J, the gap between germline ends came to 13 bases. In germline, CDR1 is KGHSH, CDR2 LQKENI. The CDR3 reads CASSPPDSQYGYTF. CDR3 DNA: TGTGCCAGCTCACCCCCGGACAGTCAGTATGGCTACACCTTC.

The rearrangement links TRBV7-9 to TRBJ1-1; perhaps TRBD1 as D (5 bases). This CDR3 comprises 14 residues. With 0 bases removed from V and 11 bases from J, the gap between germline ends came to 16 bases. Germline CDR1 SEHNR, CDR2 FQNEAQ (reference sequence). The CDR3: CASSLAGRQFEAFF. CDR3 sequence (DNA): TGTGCCAGCAGCTTAGCGGGACGCCAATTCGAGGCTTTCTTT. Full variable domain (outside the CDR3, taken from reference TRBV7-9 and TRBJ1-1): DTGVSQNPRHKITKRGQNVTFRCDPISEHNRLYWYRQTLGQGPEFLTYFQNEAQLEKSRLLSDRFSAERPKGSFSTLEIQRTEQGDSAMYLCASSLAGRQFEAFFGQGTRLTVV.

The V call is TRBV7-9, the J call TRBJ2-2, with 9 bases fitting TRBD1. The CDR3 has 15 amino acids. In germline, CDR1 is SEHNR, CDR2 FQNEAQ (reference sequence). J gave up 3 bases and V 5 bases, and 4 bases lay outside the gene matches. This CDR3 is CASSPDRGDTGELFF. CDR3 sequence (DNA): TGTGCCAGCAGCCCGGACAGGGGAGACACCGGGGAGCTGTTTTTT.

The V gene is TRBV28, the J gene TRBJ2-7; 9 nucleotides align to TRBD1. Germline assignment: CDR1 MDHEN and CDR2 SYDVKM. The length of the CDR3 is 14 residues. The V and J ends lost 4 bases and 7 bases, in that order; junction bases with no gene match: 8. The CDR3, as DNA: TGTGCCAGCAGTTCCGGGACAGGGACTTTGGAGCAGTACTTC. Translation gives CASSSGTGTLEQYF.

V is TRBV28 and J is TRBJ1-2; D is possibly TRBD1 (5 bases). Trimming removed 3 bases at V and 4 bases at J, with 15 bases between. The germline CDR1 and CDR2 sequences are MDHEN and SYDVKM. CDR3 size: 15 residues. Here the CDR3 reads CASSFVGRGLYGYTF. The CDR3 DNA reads TGTGCCAGCAGTTTCGTGGGAAGGGGCCTCTATGGCTACACCTTC.

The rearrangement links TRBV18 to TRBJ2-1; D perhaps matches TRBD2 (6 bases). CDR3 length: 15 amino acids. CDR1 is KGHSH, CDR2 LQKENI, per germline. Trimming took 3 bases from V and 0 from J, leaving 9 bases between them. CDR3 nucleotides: TGTGCCAGCTCACCCGGAGGGAGCTCCTACAATGAGCAGTTCTTC. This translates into CASSPGGSSYNEQFF.

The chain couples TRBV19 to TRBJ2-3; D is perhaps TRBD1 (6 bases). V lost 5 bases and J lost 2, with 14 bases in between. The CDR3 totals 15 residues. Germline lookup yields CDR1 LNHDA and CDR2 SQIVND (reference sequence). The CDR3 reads CASSQGSYITDTQYF. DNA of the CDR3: TGTGCCAGTAGTCAGGGGAGTTATATCACAGATACGCAGTATTTT.

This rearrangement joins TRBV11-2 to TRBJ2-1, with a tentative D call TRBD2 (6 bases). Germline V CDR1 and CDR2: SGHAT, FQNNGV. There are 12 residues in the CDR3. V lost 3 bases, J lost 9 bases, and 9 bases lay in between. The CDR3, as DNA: TGTGCCAGCAGCTTCGGCGGGGCTGAGCAGTTCTTC. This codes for CASSFGGAEQFF.

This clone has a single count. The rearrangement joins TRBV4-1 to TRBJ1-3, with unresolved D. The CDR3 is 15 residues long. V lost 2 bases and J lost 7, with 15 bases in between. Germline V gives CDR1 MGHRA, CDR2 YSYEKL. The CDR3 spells CASSQSHGGRNTIYF. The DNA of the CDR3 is TGCGCCAGCAGCCAATCCCACGGCGGCAGGAACACCATATATTTT.

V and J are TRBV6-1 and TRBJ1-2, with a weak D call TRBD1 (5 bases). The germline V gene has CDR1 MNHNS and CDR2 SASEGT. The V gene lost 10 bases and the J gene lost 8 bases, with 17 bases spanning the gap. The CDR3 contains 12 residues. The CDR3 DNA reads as TGTGCCACCCAGACCGGGGGAAACGGCTACACCTTC. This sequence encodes CATQTGGNGYTF.

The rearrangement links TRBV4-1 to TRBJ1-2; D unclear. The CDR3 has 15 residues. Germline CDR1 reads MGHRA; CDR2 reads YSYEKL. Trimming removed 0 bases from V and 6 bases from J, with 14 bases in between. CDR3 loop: CASSQEWVVTHGYTF. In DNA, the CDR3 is TGCGCCAGCAGCCAAGAGTGGGTAGTCACCCATGGCTACACCTTC.

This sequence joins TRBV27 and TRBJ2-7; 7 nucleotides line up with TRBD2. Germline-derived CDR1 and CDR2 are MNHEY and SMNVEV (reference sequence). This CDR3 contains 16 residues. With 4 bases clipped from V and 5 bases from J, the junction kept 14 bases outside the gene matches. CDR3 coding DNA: TGTGCCAGCAGTTCTCCCTTAGGGAGGGGTACAAACGAGCAGTACTTC. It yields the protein CASSSPLGRGTNEQYF.

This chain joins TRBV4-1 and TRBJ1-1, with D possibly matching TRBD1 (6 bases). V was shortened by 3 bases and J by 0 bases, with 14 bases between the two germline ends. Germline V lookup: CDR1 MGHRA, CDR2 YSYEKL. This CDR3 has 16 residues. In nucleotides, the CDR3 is TGCGCCAGCAGCCAGACAGGCATGAGCATGAACACTGAAGCTTTCTTT. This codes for CASSQTGMSMNTEAFF.

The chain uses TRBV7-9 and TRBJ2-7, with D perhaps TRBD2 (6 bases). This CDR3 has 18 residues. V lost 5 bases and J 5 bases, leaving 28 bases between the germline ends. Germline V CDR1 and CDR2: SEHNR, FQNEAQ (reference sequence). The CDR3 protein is CASSDTTAGQGGWDEQYF. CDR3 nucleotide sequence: TGTGCCAGCAGCGATACCACAGCGGGCCAGGGAGGATGGGACGAGCAGTACTTC.